The 15 T cell receptor beta chains below were found in one sample sequenced in a study of post-analysis software for immune sequencing data. Unique molecular identifiers tagged the TCR beta cDNA libraries. From the PCR reads, TCRdb called clonotypes with MiXCR, one entry per CDR3 protein. The sample records hundreds of thousands of distinct CDR3 sequences, about 40% being singletons. Study results and limitations: Controls showed lower frequencies than patients for roughly 5 TRBV segments, and TRBV5-6, TRBV5-1 and TRBV20-1 were among these.

No cognate antigen is known for these TCRs. The sample comprised blood. All receptors come from a girl between 10 and 17 years old with multiple sclerosis.

The rearrangement uses TRBV20-1 and TRBJ2-1, with D possibly being TRBD2 (7 bases). Germline CDR1 DFQATT, CDR2 SNEGSKA (reference sequence). Deletions cut 1 base from V and 6 bases from J, with 16 bases between. The CDR3 length is 15 residues. This CDR3 reads CSARVWGGAINEQFF. CDR3 nucleotide sequence: TGCAGTGCTAGAGTTTGGGGGGGGGCCATCAATGAGCAGTTCTTC.

J is TRBJ2-5 and V is TRBV5-1; D may be TRBD1 (6 bases). The CDR3 runs 14 residues. The V and J ends lost 3 bases and 2 bases respectively, with 11 bases between them. Per germline, CDR1 SGHRS and CDR2 YFSETQ. CDR3 amino acids: CASSWQGQQETQYF. The CDR3 DNA sequence: TGCGCCAGCAGCTGGCAAGGACAGCAAGAGACCCAGTACTTC.

CDR3 in amino acids: CASSQETGGLGNSPLHF. The CDR3 DNA is TGCGCCAGCAGCCAGGAGACAGGGGGCCTCGGTAATTCACCCCTCCACTTT. The chain links TRBV4-1 to TRBJ1-6; 10 bases are shared with TRBD1. V lost 3 bases and J lost 6; bases outside the gene matches: 8. Germline loops: CDR1 MGHRA, CDR2 YSYEKL. There are 17 residues in the CDR3.

The genes are TRBV29-1 and TRBJ2-2; 9 positions agree with TRBD2. The CDR3 sequence is 12 residues long. The germline V gene has CDR1 SQVTM and CDR2 ANQGSEA. The J segment lost 7 bases and the V segment lost 6 bases, leaving 3 bases of the junction unmatched. This CDR3 reads CSVGGRVGELFF. CDR3 in DNA: TGCAGCGTAGGCGGGAGGGTCGGGGAGCTGTTTTTT.

The chain couples TRBV12-3 or TRBV12-4 to TRBJ2-3; 10 positions match TRBD1. CDR3 length: 14 residues. V dropped 7 bases and J dropped 4; count of bases not matched to a gene: 5. CDR3 in amino acids: CASTPGQGSDTQYF. CDR3 coding DNA: TGTGCCAGCACCCCGGGACAGGGGTCAGATACGCAGTATTTT.

This clonotype was recorded many times. The genes are TRBV29-1 and TRBJ2-3, with D perhaps given as TRBD1 or TRBD2 (6 bases each). The CDR3 is 12 residues long. V was shortened by 8 bases and J by 5 bases, with 14 bases between the two germline ends. In germline, CDR1 is SQVTM, CDR2 ANQGSEA. The CDR3 reads CSSEGGEDTQYF. The CDR3 coding sequence is TGCAGCTCCGAGGGGGGAGAAGATACGCAGTATTTT.

The sample holds one count of this clonotype. The chain couples TRBV4-2 to TRBJ2-7, with 7 nucleotides matching TRBD2. The V gene end was trimmed by 1 base and the J gene end by 6 bases; junction bases not matched to a gene: 21. The CDR3 has 19 amino acids. Germline V CDR1 and CDR2: LGHNA, YNFKEQ. In DNA, the CDR3 is TGTGCCAGCAGCCAAGTTAGGGAGGGACGGCGACCACTTCCACGCGAGCAGTACTTC. It encodes CASSQVREGRRPLPREQYF.

The CDR3 DNA is TGCGCCAGCAGCTTGGGCGGGGGGGGTTATGATGAGCAGTTCTTC. Protein product: CASSLGGGGYDEQFF. The chain carries TRBV5-1 and TRBJ2-1, with 9 bases fitting TRBD2. Germline CDR1 SGHRS, CDR2 YFSETQ. V dropped 0 bases and J dropped 8; count of bases not matched to a gene: 6. CDR3 length equals 15 residues.

This clonotype has just a few counts. DNA of the CDR3: TGTGCCAGCAGTCGACCAACCGGAAGGGGGACCCAGTACTTC. It encodes CASSRPTGRGTQYF. The chain combines TRBV6-5 with TRBJ2-7; D is perhaps TRBD1 (5 bases). The DNA end is a closer match to TRBJ2-5, so the J assignment may be wrong. Germline CDR1 and CDR2: MNHEY and SVGAGI. The CDR3 is 14 residues long.

This clonotype was observed a handful of times. The chain joins TRBV29-1 to TRBJ2-1; no firm D call. In germline, CDR1 is SQVTM, CDR2 ANQGSEA. The CDR3 runs 10 residues. The ends were cut back, 4 bases at V and 10 bases at J, with 8 bases in the middle. The CDR3 DNA follows: TGCAGCGTTGCTGATCTGGAGCAGTTCTTC. Residues: CSVADLEQFF.

The V call is TRBV5-1, the J call TRBJ2-1, with 7 bases aligning to TRBD1. The CDR3 runs to 13 residues. Germline assignment: CDR1 SGHRS and CDR2 YFSETQ. Germline trimming cut 1 base from V and 5 bases from J; bases unmatched to any gene: 0. In DNA, the CDR3 is TGCGCCAGCAGCTTGACAGGGGACAATGAGCAGTTCTTC. Its protein is CASSLTGDNEQFF.

The chain carries TRBV28 and TRBJ2-7, with D tentatively TRBD1 (6 bases). The CDR3 runs 14 residues. With 2 bases removed from V and 0 bases from J, the gap between germline ends came to 8 bases. CDR1 and CDR2 (germline): MDHEN, SYDVKM. The chain's CDR3 is CASSLRTASYEQYF. The CDR3 DNA follows: TGTGCCAGCAGTTTACGGACAGCCTCCTACGAGCAGTACTTC.

This clonotype was detected only a few times. The chain couples TRBV9 to TRBJ1-4; perhaps TRBD1 as D (5 bases). This CDR3 contains 14 residues. V was clipped by 4 bases and J by 7 bases, with 14 bases between them. CDR1 is SGDLS and CDR2 is YYNGEE in the germline V gene. The CDR3 reads CASSIRRGGEKLFF. CDR3 coding DNA: TGTGCCAGCAGCATCCGAAGGGGTGGTGAAAAACTGTTTTTT.

This clonotype was seen only once. The V and J genes are TRBV12-3 or TRBV12-4 and TRBJ2-1, with a weak D call TRBD2 (6 bases). The CDR3 has 16 amino acids. V gave up 5 bases and J gave up 3 bases, with 17 bases separating them. CDR3 nucleotides: TGTGCCAGCAGTCTAGAACCCGGGAGAGGCTACAATGAGCAGTTCTTC. Its protein is CASSLEPGRGYNEQFF.

This clonotype was observed a few times. This sequence joins TRBV7-6 and TRBJ1-6; D might be TRBD1 (6 bases). Germline CDR1 reads SGHVS; CDR2 reads FNYEAQ. Trimming took 4 bases from V and 10 from J, leaving 11 bases between them. This CDR3 spans 13 amino acids. CDR3 amino acids: CASSSQGNSPLHF. In DNA form, the CDR3 reads TGTGCCAGCAGCTCTCAGGGGAACTCACCCCTCCACTTT.